One sample yielded the 25 T cell receptor beta chains listed below, sequenced in a study of early stage breast cancer tumors. Some clones are missing from TCRdb's copy, which holds only in-frame ones; the method was immunoSEQ multiplex PCR. The sample carries fewer than 35,000 clones, under 75% recorded once. The sample comprised blood. These receptors were taken from a person aged 45 to 59 with breast cancer.

This clone was seen only a few times. This chain uses TRBV5-4 with TRBJ2-7, with D unresolved. The CDR3 spans 12 residues. The V end was cut by 4 bases, the J end by 4 bases, with 9 bases between. Looked up from germline, CDR1 is SGHNT and CDR2 is YYREEE (reference sequence). The CDR3 DNA reads TGTGCCAGCAGCGAAGACGGATACGAGCAGTACTTC. This translates into CASSEDGYEQYF.

The chain recombines TRBV7-3 with TRBJ2-3; perhaps TRBD2 as D (7 bases). Germline V gene sequence: CDR1 SGHTA, CDR2 FQGTGA. This CDR3 has 16 amino acids. The V gene lost 5 bases and the J gene lost 5 bases, with 20 bases spanning the gap. CDR3 DNA: TGTGCCAGCAGCCCTAGCATGGGGGGGGCGCGAGATACGCAGTATTTT. Encoded protein: CASSPSMGGARDTQYF. The full variable domain, with the rest looked up from reference TRBV7-3 and TRBJ2-3, is GAGVSQTPSNKVTEKGKYVELRCDPISGHTALYWYRQSLGQGPEFLIYFQGTGAADDSGLPNDRFFAVRPEGSVSTLKIQRTERGDSAVYLCASSPSMGGARDTQYFGPGTRLTVL.

CDR3 sequence (DNA): TGTGCCAGCAGCTTAGCGAAAGACAGCAATCAGCCCCAGCATTTT. It specifies CASSLAKDSNQPQHF. V usage is TRBV7-3 and J usage is TRBJ1-5; D gene unclear. Germline V gives CDR1 SGHTA, CDR2 FQGTGA. The CDR3 length is 15 residues. V lost 2 bases and J 1 base, leaving 9 bases between the germline ends.

This clone was detected only once. The chain couples TRBV5-1 to TRBJ2-5, with 9 bases matching TRBD2. V dropped 0 bases and J dropped 1; count of bases not matched to a gene: 4. Germline V gene lookup returns CDR1 SGHRS and CDR2 YFSETQ. This CDR3 is built from 16 residues. In nucleotides, the CDR3 is TGCGCCAGCAGCTTGGCCCCTAGCGGGACCCAAGAGACCCAGTACTTC. Translated, it gives CASSLAPSGTQETQYF.

The rearrangement uses TRBV11-2 and TRBJ2-2; TRBD1 might be the D (6 bases). Trimming took 4 bases from V and 1 from J, leaving 10 bases between them. The CDR3 sequence is 15 residues long. Looked up from germline, CDR1 is SGHAT and CDR2 is FQNNGV. CDR3 sequence reads: CASSSATGNTGELFF. The CDR3 DNA follows: TGTGCCAGCAGCTCGGCGACAGGGAACACCGGGGAGCTGTTTTTT.

Only a few counts were recorded for this clone. CDR3 sequence (DNA): TGTGCCAGCAGTTTATTCGCGGGAGGGGACAATGAGCAGTTCTTC. This codes for CASSLFAGGDNEQFF. The rearrangement links TRBV27 to TRBJ2-1; TRBD2 matches at 9 bases. The J segment lost 5 bases and the V segment lost 1 base, leaving 3 bases of the junction unmatched. This CDR3 is built from 15 residues. Germline V gene lookup returns CDR1 MNHEY and CDR2 SMNVEV (reference sequence).

The rearrangement uses TRBV6-5 and TRBJ1-2, with 7 positions matching TRBD1. Per the germline V gene, CDR1 is MNHEY and CDR2 is SVGAGI. CDR3 length: 13 residues. The trim removed 5 bases at V and 7 bases at J, leaving 7 bases unmatched. CDR3 coding DNA: TGTGCCAGCAGTACCCGGGAGGGGGCTGGCTACACCTTC. Protein: CASSTREGAGYTF.

The chain joins TRBV30 to TRBJ2-7; either TRBD1 or TRBD2 may supply D (7 bases each). V was clipped by 7 bases and J by 4 bases, with 14 bases between them. From germline, CDR1 is GTSNPN and CDR2 SVGIG (reference sequence). The length of the CDR3 is 12 residues. The CDR3 is CALRQGGYEQYF. The CDR3 coding sequence is TGTGCCTTGCGACAGGGAGGGTACGAGCAGTACTTC.

The chain couples TRBV13 to TRBJ2-7, with D possibly being TRBD1 (5 bases). The CDR3 is made up of 13 amino acids. Trimming pared 3 bases from V and 3 bases from J, leaving 9 bases between. Germline V gives CDR1 PRHDT, CDR2 FYEKMQ (reference sequence). CDR3 bases: TGTGCCAGCAGCTTCCAACAGGTCTACGAGCAGTACTTC. Its protein is CASSFQQVYEQYF.

The chain employs TRBV4-1 and TRBJ2-2; TRBD2 might be the D (5 bases). Trimming removed 1 base from V and 5 bases from J, with 11 bases in between. The CDR3 spans 15 residues. Germline lookup yields CDR1 MGHRA and CDR2 YSYEKL. The CDR3 loop is CASSQVLGRTGELFF. DNA for the CDR3: TGCGCCAGCAGCCAAGTTTTGGGGAGAACCGGGGAGCTGTTTTTT.

This clone has just one count. The chain recombines TRBV6-5 with TRBJ1-4, with no clear D. The V end lost 4 bases, the J end lost 5 bases, and 11 bases lay between the germline ends. The CDR3 spans 14 residues. Per the germline V gene, CDR1 is MNHEY and CDR2 is SVGAGI. DNA of the CDR3: TGTGCCAGCAGTTTCACGGGTATCAATGAAAAACTGTTTTTT. It translates to CASSFTGINEKLFF.

This clone was seen a single time. The V gene is TRBV30, the J gene TRBJ2-7; 7 nucleotides agree with TRBD1. CDR3 length: 13 amino acids. Germline CDR1 GTSNPN, CDR2 SVGIG (reference sequence). The V gene end was trimmed by 1 base and the J gene end by 8 bases; junction bases not matched to a gene: 8. CDR3 in DNA: TGTGCCTGGAGTGCCCCACAGGGGAACAAGCAGTACTTC. Translated, it gives CAWSAPQGNKQYF. The variable domain in full, completed from reference TRBV30 and TRBJ2-7, reads SQTIHQWPATLVQPVGSPLSLECTVEGTSNPNLYWYRQAAGRGLQLLFYSVGIGQISSEVPQNLSASRPQDRQFILSSKKLLLSDSGFYLCAWSAPQGNKQYFGPGTRLTVT.

V and J are TRBV5-1 and TRBJ2-1, with 11 bases identical to TRBD1. Germline V gene sequence: CDR1 SGHRS, CDR2 YFSETQ. V shed 4 bases and J 3 bases; nucleotides not matched to a gene: 6. This CDR3 has 16 amino acids. As DNA, the CDR3 is TGCGCCAGCAGCATTGGACAGGGGGCGGACTACAATGAGCAGTTCTTC. It codes for CASSIGQGADYNEQFF.

This clone was picked up a small number of times. V gene TRBV4-1 combines with J gene TRBJ1-5, with 7 bases matching TRBD1. CDR1 is MGHRA, CDR2 YSYEKL, per germline. Losses at the gene ends were 1 base for V and 6 bases for J; bases not matched to a gene: 3. The CDR3 is made up of 14 amino acids. The CDR3 is CASSQGQGSQPQHF. Written as DNA, the CDR3 is TGCGCCAGCAGCCAAGGACAGGGTAGTCAGCCCCAGCATTTT.

This chain links TRBV4-2 with TRBJ1-6; TRBD1 might be the D (5 bases). Trimming took off 3 bases at V and 9 bases at J, with 9 bases between the two ends. Germline CDR1 and CDR2: LGHNA and YNFKEQ. This CDR3 contains 13 residues. The CDR3 sequence: CASSQLGASPLHF. As DNA, the CDR3 is TGTGCCAGCAGCCAGCTAGGGGCTTCACCCCTCCACTTT.

This clone appeared a few times. The chain joins TRBV7-6 to TRBJ2-7; the match to TRBD2 covers 8 bases. CDR1 is SGHVS, CDR2 FNYEAQ, per germline. J lost 2 bases, V lost 8 bases, and 5 bases had no gene match. The CDR3 runs 13 residues. The CDR3: CASGAGATYEQYF. The CDR3, as DNA: TGTGCCAGCGGAGCGGGAGCGACCTACGAGCAGTACTTC.

J is TRBJ2-3 and V is TRBV7-3, with 7 bases identical to TRBD1. This CDR3 region has 17 residues. With V trimmed by 1 base and J by 0 bases, 7 bases remained unmatched. Germline-derived CDR1 and CDR2 are SGHTA and FQGTGA. This CDR3 is CASSLIGGSSSTDTQYF. The CDR3 DNA reads TGTGCCAGCAGCTTAATAGGGGGCAGCTCTAGCACAGATACGCAGTATTTT.

The sample holds a few counts of this clone. The rearrangement joins TRBV29-1 to TRBJ1-5, with D unresolved. The germline CDR1 and CDR2 sequences are SQVTM and ANQGSEA. This CDR3 region has 13 residues. The ends were cut back, 7 bases at V and 6 bases at J, with 16 bases in the middle. The DNA for the CDR3 is TGCAGCGCACAAGACACCTTCGGTCAGCCCCAGCATTTT. Translated, it gives CSAQDTFGQPQHF.

Only one count was recorded for this clone. The chain joins TRBV11-2 to TRBJ2-1, with 7 bases identical to TRBD1. Germline V gives CDR1 SGHAT, CDR2 FQNNGV. V gave up 4 bases and J gave up 5 bases; unmatched junction bases: 8. This CDR3 is built from 15 residues. The CDR3 spells CASSSPGQNDNEQFF. Here the CDR3 DNA reads TGTGCCAGCAGCTCACCGGGACAGAATGACAATGAGCAGTTCTTC. The complete variable domain, with remaining parts taken from reference TRBV11-2 and TRBJ2-1, reads EAGVAQSPRYKIIEKRQSVAFWCNPISGHATLYWYQQILGQGPKLLIQFQNNGVVDDSQLPKDRFSAERLKGVDSTLKIQPAKLEDSAVYLCASSSPGQNDNEQFFGPGTRLTVL.

CDR3 amino acids: CATSRPRGFTDTQYF. CDR3 nucleotides: TGTGCCACCTCTCGCCCCCGCGGGTTCACAGATACGCAGTATTTT. This chain joins TRBV27 and TRBJ2-3; TRBD2 is a possible D gene (5 bases). V lost 10 bases to trimming and J lost 2 bases, with 19 bases between them. This CDR3 is built from 15 residues. Germline V gives CDR1 MNHEY, CDR2 SMNVEV (reference sequence).

This clone was counted a few times. This chain joins TRBV19 and TRBJ2-7; the match to TRBD2 covers 8 bases. The germline V gene encodes CDR1 LNHDA and CDR2 SQIVND (reference sequence). CDR3 length: 11 amino acids. CDR3: CAVGRGSEQYF. DNA for the CDR3: TGTGCAGTCGGGAGGGGGAGCGAGCAGTACTTC.

The chain carries TRBV27 and TRBJ2-1; D gene ambiguous. Deletions cut 2 bases from V and 0 bases from J, with 11 bases between. Per the germline V gene, CDR1 is MNHEY and CDR2 is SMNVEV (reference sequence). This CDR3 has 16 amino acids. CDR3 sequence: CASSLRAVFSYNEQFF. The DNA for the CDR3 is TGTGCCAGCAGTTTAAGGGCGGTATTCTCCTACAATGAGCAGTTCTTC.

The chain uses TRBV6-5 and TRBJ2-2; the match to TRBD1 covers 7 bases. Looked up from germline, CDR1 is MNHEY and CDR2 is SVGAGI. This CDR3 has 14 amino acids. With 7 bases clipped from V and 3 bases from J, the junction kept 5 bases outside the gene matches. The CDR3 DNA follows: TGTGCCAGCAAAAACAGGGGATACACCGGGGAGCTGTTTTTT. It translates to CASKNRGYTGELFF.

The rearrangement uses TRBV30 and TRBJ2-3; D call uncertain. The V end lost 5 bases, the J end lost 2 bases, and 17 bases lay between the germline ends. Per the germline V gene, CDR1 is GTSNPN and CDR2 is SVGIG (reference sequence). CDR3 length equals 15 residues. CDR3 sequence (DNA): TGTGCCTGGGCGAAGTTGGGTCTTAACACAGATACGCAGTATTTT. Its protein product is CAWAKLGLNTDTQYF.

The chain carries TRBV9 and TRBJ2-1, with 7 bases aligning to TRBD1. The CDR3 is 15 amino acids. Looked up from germline, CDR1 is SGDLS and CDR2 is YYNGEE. Trimming at V came to 4 bases and at J to 2 bases, leaving 6 bases not matched to a gene. CDR3 sequence: CASSRQQGTYNEQFF. The DNA for the CDR3 is TGTGCCAGCAGCAGACAACAGGGGACCTACAATGAGCAGTTCTTC.